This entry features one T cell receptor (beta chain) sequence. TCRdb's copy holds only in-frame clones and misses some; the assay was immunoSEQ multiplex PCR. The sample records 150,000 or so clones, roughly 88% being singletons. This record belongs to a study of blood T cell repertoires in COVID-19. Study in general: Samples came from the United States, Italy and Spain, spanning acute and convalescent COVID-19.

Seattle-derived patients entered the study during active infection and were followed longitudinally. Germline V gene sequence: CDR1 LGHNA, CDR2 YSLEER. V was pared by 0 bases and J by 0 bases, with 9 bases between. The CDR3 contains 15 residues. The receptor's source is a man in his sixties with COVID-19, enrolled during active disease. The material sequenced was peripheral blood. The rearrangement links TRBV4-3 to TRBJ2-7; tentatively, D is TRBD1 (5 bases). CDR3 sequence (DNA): TGCGCCAGCAGCCAAGAGATAGGGGTCTCCTACGAGCAGTACTTC. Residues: CASSQEIGVSYEQYF.